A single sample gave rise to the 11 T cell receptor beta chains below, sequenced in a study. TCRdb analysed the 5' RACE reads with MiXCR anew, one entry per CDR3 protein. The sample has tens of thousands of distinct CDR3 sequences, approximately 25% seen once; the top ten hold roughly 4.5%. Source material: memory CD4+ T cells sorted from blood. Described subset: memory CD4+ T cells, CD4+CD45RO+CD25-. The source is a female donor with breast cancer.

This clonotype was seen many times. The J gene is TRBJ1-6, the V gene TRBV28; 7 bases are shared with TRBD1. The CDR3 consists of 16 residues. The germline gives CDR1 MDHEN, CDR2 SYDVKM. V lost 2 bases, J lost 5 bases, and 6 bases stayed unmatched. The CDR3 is CASSLARTGDNSPLHF. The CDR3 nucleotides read TGTGCCAGCAGTTTAGCCCGGACAGGAGATAATTCACCCCTCCACTTT.

The DNA of the CDR3 is TGTGCCAGCAGTTCGGGAGGACGGCGGACAACGCAGTATTTT. Amino acids: CASSSGGRRTTQYF. The V gene is TRBV6-2 or TRBV6-3, the J gene TRBJ2-3; 7 bases are shared with TRBD2. V shed 4 bases, J shed 9 bases, and the junction held 10 bases outside the gene matches. This CDR3 has 14 residues. CDR1 is MNHEY and CDR2 is SVGEGT in the germline V gene.

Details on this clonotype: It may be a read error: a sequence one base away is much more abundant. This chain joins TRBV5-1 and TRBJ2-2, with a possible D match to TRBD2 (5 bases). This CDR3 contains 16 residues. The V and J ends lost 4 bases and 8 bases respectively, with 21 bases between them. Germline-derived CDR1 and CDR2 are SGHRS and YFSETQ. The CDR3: CASSGSEGSRMGELFF. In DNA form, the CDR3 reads TGCGCCAGCAGCGGGAGCGAGGGCTCCCGAATGGGGGAGCTGTTTTTT.

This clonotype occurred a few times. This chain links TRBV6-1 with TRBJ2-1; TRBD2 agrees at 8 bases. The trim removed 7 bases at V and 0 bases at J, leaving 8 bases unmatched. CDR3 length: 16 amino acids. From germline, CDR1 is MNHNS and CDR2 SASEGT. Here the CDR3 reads CASTFRGGLSYNEQFF. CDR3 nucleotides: TGTGCCAGCACCTTCCGGGGGGGACTCTCCTACAATGAGCAGTTCTTC.

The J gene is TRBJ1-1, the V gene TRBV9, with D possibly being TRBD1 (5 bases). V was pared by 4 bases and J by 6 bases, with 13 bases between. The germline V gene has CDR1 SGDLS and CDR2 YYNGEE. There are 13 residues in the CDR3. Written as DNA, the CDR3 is TGTGCCAGCAGCCCCGGCCGGGGCCCTGAAGCTTTCTTT. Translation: CASSPGRGPEAFF.

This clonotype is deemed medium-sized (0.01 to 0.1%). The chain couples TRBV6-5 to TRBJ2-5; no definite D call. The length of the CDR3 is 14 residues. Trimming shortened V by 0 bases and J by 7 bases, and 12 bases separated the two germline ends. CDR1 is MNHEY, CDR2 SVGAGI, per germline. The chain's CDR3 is CASSYSIDARTQYF. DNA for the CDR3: TGTGCCAGCAGTTACTCGATTGACGCCAGGACCCAGTACTTC.

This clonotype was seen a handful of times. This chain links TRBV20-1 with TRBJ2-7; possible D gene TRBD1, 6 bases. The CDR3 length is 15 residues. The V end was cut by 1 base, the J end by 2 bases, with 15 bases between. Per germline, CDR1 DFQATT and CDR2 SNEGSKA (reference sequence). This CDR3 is CSARGWDNYTYEQYF. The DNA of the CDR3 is TGCAGTGCTAGAGGGTGGGACAACTATACCTACGAGCAGTACTTC.

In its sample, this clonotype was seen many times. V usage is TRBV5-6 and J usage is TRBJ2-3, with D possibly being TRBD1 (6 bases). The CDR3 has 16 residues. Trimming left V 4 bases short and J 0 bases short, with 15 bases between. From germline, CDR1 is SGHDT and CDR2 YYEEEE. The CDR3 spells CASSPGTQISTDTQYF. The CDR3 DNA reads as TGTGCCAGCAGCCCCGGGACACAAATAAGCACAGATACGCAGTATTTT. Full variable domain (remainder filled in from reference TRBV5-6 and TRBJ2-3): DAGVTQSPTHLIKTRGQQVTLRCSPKSGHDTVSWYQQALGQGPQFIFQYYEEEERQRGNFPDRFSGHQFPNYSSELNVNALLLGDSALYLCASSPGTQISTDTQYFGPGTRLTVL.

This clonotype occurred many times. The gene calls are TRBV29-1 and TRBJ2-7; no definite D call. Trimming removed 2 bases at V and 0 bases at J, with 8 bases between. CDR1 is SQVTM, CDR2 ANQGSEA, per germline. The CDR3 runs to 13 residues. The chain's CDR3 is CSVEPNDSYEQYF. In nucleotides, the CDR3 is TGCAGCGTTGAACCGAACGACTCCTACGAGCAGTACTTC.

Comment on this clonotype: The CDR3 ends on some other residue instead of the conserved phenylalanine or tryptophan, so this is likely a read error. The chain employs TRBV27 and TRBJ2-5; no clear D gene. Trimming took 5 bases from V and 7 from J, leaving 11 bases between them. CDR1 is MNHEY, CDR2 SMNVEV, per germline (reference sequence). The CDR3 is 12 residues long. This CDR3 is CASSPGRGTQYL. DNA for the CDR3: TGTGCCAGCAGTCCCGGACGAGGGACCCAGTACCTC.

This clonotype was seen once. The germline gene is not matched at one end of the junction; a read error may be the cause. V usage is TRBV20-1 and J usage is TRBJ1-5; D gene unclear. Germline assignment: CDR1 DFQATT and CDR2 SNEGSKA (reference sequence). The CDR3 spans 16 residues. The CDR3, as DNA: TGCAGCGCTAGTAGCGACCGCCTATATAGCAATCAGCCCCAGCCTTTT. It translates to CSASSDRLYSNQPQPF.